The 9 T cell receptor beta chains presented below share a single source sample, sequenced in a study of early T cells in non-severe SARS-CoV-2 infection. TCRdb reprocessed the 5' RACE reads via MiXCR and lists one record per CDR3 protein. The sample lists 54,000 or so distinct CDR3 sequences; around 12% were seen once. Sequencing used whole blood. The receptors were gathered from an adult who was a healthcare worker with PCR-confirmed SARS-CoV-2 infection or an uninfected control (not recorded which).

This chain joins TRBV9 and TRBJ2-3; 7 bases are a match to TRBD2. The J segment lost 0 bases and the V segment lost 4 bases, leaving 5 bases of the junction unmatched. Germline CDR1 reads SGDLS; CDR2 reads YYNGEE. The length of the CDR3 is 15 residues. The CDR3 protein is CASSRAGASTDTQYF. The CDR3 nucleotides are TGTGCCAGCAGCCGTGCGGGAGCTAGCACAGATACGCAGTATTTT. Supplemented by reference TRBV9 and TRBJ2-3, the full variable domain reads DSGVTQTPKHLITATGQRVTLRCSPRSGDLSVYWYQQSLDQGLQFLIQYYNGEERAKGNILERFSAQQFPDLHSELNLSSLELGDSALYFCASSRAGASTDTQYFGPGTRLTVL.

This clonotype has just a few counts. The chain uses TRBV11-2 and TRBJ1-4; D remains ambiguous. In germline, CDR1 is SGHAT, CDR2 FQNNGV. The V and J ends lost 1 base and 7 bases respectively, with 7 bases between them. This CDR3 contains 13 residues. The CDR3 is CASSLAVGEKLFF. The CDR3 DNA is TGTGCCAGCAGCTTAGCTGTGGGTGAAAAACTGTTTTTT.

Ten or more counts support this clonotype. Here the CDR3 reads CASSFMAGTQYF. The DNA of the CDR3 is TGTGCCAGCAGCTTCATGGCGGGTACGCAGTATTTT. The V and J genes are TRBV5-6 and TRBJ2-3, with D tentatively TRBD2 (5 bases). Germline V gene sequence: CDR1 SGHDT, CDR2 YYEEEE. The V gene lost 2 bases and the J gene lost 8 bases, with 9 bases spanning the gap. The CDR3 is 12 residues long.

The CDR3, as DNA: TGTGCCAGCAGCTTAGAGGACAGCGGGAACACAGATACGCAGTATTTT. Protein product: CASSLEDSGNTDTQYF. The chain is built from TRBV7-9 and TRBJ2-3; a weak D match, TRBD2 (7 bases). The CDR3 covers 16 residues. Germline CDR1 reads SEHNR; CDR2 reads FQNEAQ (reference sequence). The V end lost 1 base, the J end lost 2 bases, and 13 bases lay between the germline ends.

The J gene is TRBJ2-7, the V gene TRBV4-3, with 10 bases that match TRBD1. Germline loops: CDR1 LGHNA, CDR2 YSLEER. This CDR3 has 16 residues. V lost 0 bases to trimming and J lost 3 bases; unmatched junction nucleotides: 5. CDR3 in amino acids: CASSQDRDRGVYEQYF. The CDR3, as DNA: TGCGCCAGCAGCCAAGACAGGGACAGGGGAGTCTACGAGCAGTACTTC.

A few counts support this clonotype. V gene TRBV5-1 combines with J gene TRBJ2-2, with D unresolved. There are 12 residues in the CDR3. Germline V lookup: CDR1 SGHRS, CDR2 YFSETQ. V gave up 0 bases and J gave up 8 bases, with 5 bases separating them. CDR3 amino acids: CASSLVGGELFF. Here the CDR3 DNA reads TGCGCCAGCAGCTTGGTAGGAGGGGAGCTGTTTTTT.

This clonotype was observed a few times. The chain employs TRBV2 and TRBJ1-6; perhaps TRBD1 as D (5 bases). The V end lost 6 bases, the J end lost 0 bases, and 27 bases lay between the germline ends. The CDR3 extends over 21 amino acids. Germline CDR1 reads SNHLY; CDR2 reads FYNNEI. CDR3 coding DNA: TGTGCCAGCAGCGGAGTTGCAGACAGTTTCTTCTCTAGCTCCTATAATTCACCCCTCCACTTT. Protein: CASSGVADSFFSSSYNSPLHF.

The rearrangement links TRBV29-1 to TRBJ2-1; D gene uncertain. Per germline, CDR1 SQVTM and CDR2 ANQGSEA. Trimming stripped 7 bases from V and 3 bases from J, with 7 bases between. The CDR3 is 11 residues long. CDR3 coding DNA: TGCAGCGCGGAGTTCTACAATGAGCAGTTCTTC. Encoded protein: CSAEFYNEQFF.

V gene TRBV12-3 or TRBV12-4 combines with J gene TRBJ2-2, with D uncertain. V was cut by 2 bases and J by 3 bases, with 4 bases left in between. This CDR3 contains 13 residues. The CDR3 DNA reads TGTGCCAGCAGTTTACAGTACACCGGGGAGCTGTTTTTT. Encoded protein: CASSLQYTGELFF.